This entry describes one TCR beta chain. Its antigen is as yet unknown. The sample originates from a study of T cells in Graves' hyperthyroidism and ophthalmopathy. Study-level points and caveats: Most thyroid clonotypes expanded above 0.001 appeared in blood too.

The CDR3 is 18 residues long. The V gene end was trimmed by 5 bases and the J gene end by 8 bases; junction bases not matched to a gene: 15. Germline CDR1 SGHTA, CDR2 FQGTGA. Amplification of TCR beta CDR3 regions used RNA as the template. The HTBI set primed first-round TCR CDR3 RT-PCR. Via MiXCR, TCRdb re-called the multiplex PCR reads, giving one row per CDR3 protein. The profile shows about 480,000 distinct CDR3 sequences, about 22% of them singletons. This clonotype was sampled from a woman in her 70s with Graves' ophthalmopathy. The chain joins TRBV7-3 to TRBJ2-4, with TRBD2 matching 13 bases. The sequenced sample consisted of blood. CDR3 DNA: TGTGCCAGCAGCACCCTATGGACTAGCGGGAGCCGGGGAGACATTCAGTACTTC. Translating gives CASSTLWTSGSRGDIQYF.